This record concerns one T cell receptor beta chain sequence. The antigen is undetermined. This record comes from a study of cytomegalovirus exposure and HLA in healthy donors. The study's findings and limits: Subsequent analysis showed first-cohort TCR clusters tending to co-occur in 120 validation repertoires. Reportedly, cytomegalovirus status was diagnosed with high sensitivity and specificity. The authors listed 164 TCR beta chains as cytomegalovirus-associated.

The donors were part of the validation cohort, which consisted of approximately 110 subjects and was separate from the first cohort of about 720 subjects. Looked up from germline, CDR1 is SQVTM and CDR2 is ANQGSEA. V lost 3 bases to trimming and J lost 4 bases; unmatched junction nucleotides: 13. The CDR3 is 18 residues long. The method was immunoSEQ multiplex PCR; TCRdb's version includes in-frame clones alone and lacks a portion of them. The table lists 55,000 to 70,000 clones, roughly nine tenths of them singletons, with around 3% in the top ten. Sequenced input: PBMCs. The chain carries TRBV29-1 and TRBJ2-3; 13 bases agree with TRBD2. The TCR sequence derives from a man aged 18 to 30 in good health and CMV-seronegative. In DNA, the CDR3 is TGCAGCGTTGACCCCGGGACTAGCGGGATATCCTTCGCAGATACGCAGTATTTT. Protein: CSVDPGTSGISFADTQYF.